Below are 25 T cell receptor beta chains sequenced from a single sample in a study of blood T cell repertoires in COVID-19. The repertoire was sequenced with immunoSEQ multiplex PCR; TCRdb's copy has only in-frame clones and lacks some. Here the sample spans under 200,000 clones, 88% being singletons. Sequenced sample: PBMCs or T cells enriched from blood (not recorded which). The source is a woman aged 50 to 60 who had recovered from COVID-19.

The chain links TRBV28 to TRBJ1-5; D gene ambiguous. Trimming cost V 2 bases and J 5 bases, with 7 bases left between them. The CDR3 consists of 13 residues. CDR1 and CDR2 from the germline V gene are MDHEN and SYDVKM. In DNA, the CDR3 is TGTGCCAGCAGTTTAACAGCATATCAGCCCCAGCATTTT. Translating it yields CASSLTAYQPQHF. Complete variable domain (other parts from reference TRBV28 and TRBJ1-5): DVKVTQSSRYLVKRTGEKVFLECVQDMDHENMFWYRQDPGLGLRLIYFSYDVKMKEKGDIPEGYSVSREKKERFSLILESASTNQTSMYLCASSLTAYQPQHFGDGTRLSIL.

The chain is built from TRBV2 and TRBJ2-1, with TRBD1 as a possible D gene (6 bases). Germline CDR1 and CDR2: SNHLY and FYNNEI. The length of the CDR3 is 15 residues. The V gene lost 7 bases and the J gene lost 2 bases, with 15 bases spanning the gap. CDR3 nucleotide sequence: TGTGCCAGCACTTCAGGGCAGGGGACCTACAATGAGCAGTTCTTC. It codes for CASTSGQGTYNEQFF.

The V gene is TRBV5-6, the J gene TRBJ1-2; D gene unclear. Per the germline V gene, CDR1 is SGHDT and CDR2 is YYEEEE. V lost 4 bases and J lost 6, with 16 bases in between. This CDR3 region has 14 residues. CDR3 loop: CASSPPESRDGYTF. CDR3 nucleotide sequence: TGTGCCAGCAGCCCCCCTGAGAGTCGAGATGGCTACACCTTC.

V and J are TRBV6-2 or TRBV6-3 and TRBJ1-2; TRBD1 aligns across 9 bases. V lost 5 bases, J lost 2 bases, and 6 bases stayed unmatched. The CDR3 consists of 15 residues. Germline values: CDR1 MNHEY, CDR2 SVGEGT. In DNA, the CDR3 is TGTGCCAGCAGTCAAGGGACAGGGACCAACTATGGCTACACCTTC. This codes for CASSQGTGTNYGYTF.

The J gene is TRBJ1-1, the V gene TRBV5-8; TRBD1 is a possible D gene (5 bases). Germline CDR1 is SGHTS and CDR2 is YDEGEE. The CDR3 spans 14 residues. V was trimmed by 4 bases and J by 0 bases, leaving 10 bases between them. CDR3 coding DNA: TGTGCCAGCAGCCCAGGGTTTCTGAACACTGAAGCTTTCTTT. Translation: CASSPGFLNTEAFF. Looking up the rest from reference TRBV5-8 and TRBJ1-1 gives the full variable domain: EAGVTQSPTHLIKTRGQQATLRCSPISGHTSVYWYQQALGLGLQFLLWYDEGEERNRGNFPPRFSGRQFPNYSSELNVNALELEDSALYLCASSPGFLNTEAFFGQGTRLTVV.

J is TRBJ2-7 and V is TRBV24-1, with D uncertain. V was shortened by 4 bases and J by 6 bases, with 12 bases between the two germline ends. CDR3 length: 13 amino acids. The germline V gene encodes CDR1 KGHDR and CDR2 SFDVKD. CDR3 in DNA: TGTGCCACCAGTGAAAGTGCTACCGGCGAGCAGTACTTC. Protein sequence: CATSESATGEQYF.

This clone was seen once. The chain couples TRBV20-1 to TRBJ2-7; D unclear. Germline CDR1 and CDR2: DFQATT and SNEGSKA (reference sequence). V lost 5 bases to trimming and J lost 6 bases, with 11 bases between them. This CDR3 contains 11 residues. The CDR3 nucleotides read TGCAGTGCTGCGATAGCTCTCGAGCAGTACTTC. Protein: CSAAIALEQYF.

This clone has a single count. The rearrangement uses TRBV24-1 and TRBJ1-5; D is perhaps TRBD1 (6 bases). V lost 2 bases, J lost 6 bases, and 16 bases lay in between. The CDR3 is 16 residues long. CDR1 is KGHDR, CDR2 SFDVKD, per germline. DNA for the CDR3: TGTGCCACCAGTGATTCTCAGGGGCAGGGACGTCAGCCCCAGCATTTT. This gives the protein CATSDSQGQGRQPQHF.

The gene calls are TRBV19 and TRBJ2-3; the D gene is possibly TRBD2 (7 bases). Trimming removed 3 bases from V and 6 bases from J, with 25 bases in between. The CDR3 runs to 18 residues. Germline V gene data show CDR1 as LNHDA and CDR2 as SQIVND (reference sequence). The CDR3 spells CASSIREASSGRGDTQYF. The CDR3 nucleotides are TGTGCCAGTAGTATCCGGGAGGCCTCCTCGGGAAGGGGGGATACGCAGTATTTT.

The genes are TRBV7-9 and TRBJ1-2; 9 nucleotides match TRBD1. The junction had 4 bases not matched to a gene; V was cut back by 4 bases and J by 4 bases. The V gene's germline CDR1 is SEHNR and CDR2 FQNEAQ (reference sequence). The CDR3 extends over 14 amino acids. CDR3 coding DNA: TGTGCCAGCAGCTGGGACAGGGAGGGCTATGGCTACACCTTC. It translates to CASSWDREGYGYTF.

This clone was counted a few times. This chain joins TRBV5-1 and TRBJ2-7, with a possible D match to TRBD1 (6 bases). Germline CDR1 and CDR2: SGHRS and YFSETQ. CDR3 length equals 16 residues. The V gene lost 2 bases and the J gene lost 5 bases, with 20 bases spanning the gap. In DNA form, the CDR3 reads TGCGCCAGCAGCTTAACAGGGACCTTTGGGTATAACGAGCAGTACTTC. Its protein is CASSLTGTFGYNEQYF.

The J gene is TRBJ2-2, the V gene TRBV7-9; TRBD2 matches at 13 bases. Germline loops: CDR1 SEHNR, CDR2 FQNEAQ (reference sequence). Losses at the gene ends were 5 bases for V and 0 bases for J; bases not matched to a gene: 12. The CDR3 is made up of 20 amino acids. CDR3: CASSTTSGGTSEPNTGELFF. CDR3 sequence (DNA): TGTGCCAGCAGCACGACTAGCGGGGGGACCTCAGAACCGAACACCGGGGAGCTGTTTTTT.

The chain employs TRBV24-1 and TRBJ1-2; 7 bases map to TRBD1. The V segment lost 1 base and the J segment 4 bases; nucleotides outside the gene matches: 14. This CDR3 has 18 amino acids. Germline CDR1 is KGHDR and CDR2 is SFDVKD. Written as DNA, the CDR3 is TGTGCCACCAGTGATTTCGCCCTCCCGGAGGGGGCAGGCTATGGCTACACCTTC. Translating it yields CATSDFALPEGAGYGYTF.

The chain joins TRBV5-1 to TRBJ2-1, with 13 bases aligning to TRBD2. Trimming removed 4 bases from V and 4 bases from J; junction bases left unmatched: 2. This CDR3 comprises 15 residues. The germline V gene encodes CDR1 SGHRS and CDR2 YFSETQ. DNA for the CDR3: TGCGCCAGCAGCGGGGGACTAGCGGGGTACAATGAGCAGTTCTTC. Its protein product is CASSGGLAGYNEQFF. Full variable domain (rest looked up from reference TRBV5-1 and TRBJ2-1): KAGVTQTPRYLIKTRGQQVTLSCSPISGHRSVSWYQQTPGQGLQFLFEYFSETQRNKGNFPGRFSGRQFSNSRSEMNVSTLELGDSALYLCASSGGLAGYNEQFFGPGTRLTVL.

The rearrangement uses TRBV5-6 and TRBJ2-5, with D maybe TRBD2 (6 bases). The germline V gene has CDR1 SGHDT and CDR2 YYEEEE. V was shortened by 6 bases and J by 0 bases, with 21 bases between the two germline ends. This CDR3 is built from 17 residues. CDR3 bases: TGTGCCAGCACCTCATACGGGGTTCGGGGGTACCAAGAGACCCAGTACTTC. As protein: CASTSYGVRGYQETQYF.

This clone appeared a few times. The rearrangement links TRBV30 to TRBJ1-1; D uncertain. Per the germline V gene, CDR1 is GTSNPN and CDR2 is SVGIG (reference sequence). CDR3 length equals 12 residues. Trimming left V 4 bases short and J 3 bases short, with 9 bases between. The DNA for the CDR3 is TGTGCCTGGAAACGGGGTGACACTGAAGCTTTCTTT. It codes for CAWKRGDTEAFF.

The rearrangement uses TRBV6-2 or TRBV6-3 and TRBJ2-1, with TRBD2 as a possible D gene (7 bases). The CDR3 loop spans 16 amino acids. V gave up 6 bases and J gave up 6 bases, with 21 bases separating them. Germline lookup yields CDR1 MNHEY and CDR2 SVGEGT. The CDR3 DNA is TGTGCCAGCAGCCACGAGGGGGGGGGCTCGTTCAATGAGCAGTTCTTC. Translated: CASSHEGGGSFNEQFF.

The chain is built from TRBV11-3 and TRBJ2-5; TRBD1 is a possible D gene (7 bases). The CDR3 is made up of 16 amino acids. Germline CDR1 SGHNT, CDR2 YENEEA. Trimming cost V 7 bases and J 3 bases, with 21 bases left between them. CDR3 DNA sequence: TGTGCCAGCACTCGGTCCTCAGGGGGGATAAAAGAGACCCAGTACTTC. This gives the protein CASTRSSGGIKETQYF.

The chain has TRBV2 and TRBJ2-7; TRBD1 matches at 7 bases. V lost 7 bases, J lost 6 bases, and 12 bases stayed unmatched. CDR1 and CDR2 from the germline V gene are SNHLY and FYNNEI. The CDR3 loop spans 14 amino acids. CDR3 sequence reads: CASTSRQGGGEQYF. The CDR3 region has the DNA TGTGCCAGCACGAGCCGACAGGGCGGAGGCGAGCAGTACTTC.

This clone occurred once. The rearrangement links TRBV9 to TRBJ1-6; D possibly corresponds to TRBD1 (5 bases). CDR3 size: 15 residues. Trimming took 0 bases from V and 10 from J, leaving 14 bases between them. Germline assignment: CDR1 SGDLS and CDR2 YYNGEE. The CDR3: CASSVGGRDDSPLHF. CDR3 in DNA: TGTGCCAGCAGCGTAGGGGGCAGGGATGACTCACCCCTCCACTTT.

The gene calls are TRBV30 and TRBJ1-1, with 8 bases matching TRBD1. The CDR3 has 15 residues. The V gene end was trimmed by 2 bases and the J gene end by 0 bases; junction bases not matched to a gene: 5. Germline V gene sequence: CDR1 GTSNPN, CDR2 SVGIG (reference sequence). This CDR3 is CAWSSPGQVNTEAFF. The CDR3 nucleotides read TGTGCCTGGAGTTCACCGGGACAGGTGAACACTGAAGCTTTCTTT.

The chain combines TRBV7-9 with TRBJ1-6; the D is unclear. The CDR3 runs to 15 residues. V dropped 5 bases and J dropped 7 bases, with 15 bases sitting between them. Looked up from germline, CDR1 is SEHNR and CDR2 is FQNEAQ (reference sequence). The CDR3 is CASSRDRQANSPLHF. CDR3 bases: TGTGCCAGCAGCCGAGATAGGCAGGCCAATTCACCCCTCCACTTT. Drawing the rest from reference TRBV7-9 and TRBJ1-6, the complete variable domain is DTGVSQNPRHKITKRGQNVTFRCDPISEHNRLYWYRQTLGQGPEFLTYFQNEAQLEKSRLLSDRFSAERPKGSFSTLEIQRTEQGDSAMYLCASSRDRQANSPLHFGNGTRLTVT.

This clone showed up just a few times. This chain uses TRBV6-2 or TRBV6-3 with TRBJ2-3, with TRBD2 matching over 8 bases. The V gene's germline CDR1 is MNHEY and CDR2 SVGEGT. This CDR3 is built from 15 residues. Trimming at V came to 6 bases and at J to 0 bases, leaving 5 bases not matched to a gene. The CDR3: CASSTSGGSTDTQYF. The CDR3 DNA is TGTGCCAGCAGCACGAGCGGGGGTAGCACAGATACGCAGTATTTT.

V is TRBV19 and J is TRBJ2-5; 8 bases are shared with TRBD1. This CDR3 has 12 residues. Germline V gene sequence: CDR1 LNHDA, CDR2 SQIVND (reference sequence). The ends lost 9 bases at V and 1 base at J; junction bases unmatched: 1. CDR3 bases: TGTGCCAGCCAGGGGGCCCAAGAGACCCAGTACTTC. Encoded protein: CASQGAQETQYF.

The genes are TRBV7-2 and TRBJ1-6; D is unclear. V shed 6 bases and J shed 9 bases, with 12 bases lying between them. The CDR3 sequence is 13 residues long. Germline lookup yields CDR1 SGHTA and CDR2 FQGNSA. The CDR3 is CASRGSEGSPLHF. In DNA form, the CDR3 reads TGTGCCAGCAGAGGTTCAGAGGGTTCACCCCTCCACTTT. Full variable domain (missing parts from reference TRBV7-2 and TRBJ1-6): GAGVSQSPSNKVTEKGKDVELRCDPISGHTALYWYRQSLGQGLEFLIYFQGNSAPDKSGLPSDRFSAERTGGSVSTLTIQRTQQEDSAVYLCASRGSEGSPLHFGNGTRLTVT.